This TCR beta chain was found in a study of blood T cell repertoires in COVID-19. At the level of the study: The samples span acute and convalescent COVID-19 from the United States, Italy and Spain. From T cells, B-cell-depleted T cells, or PBMCs came the material, which was cDNA or gDNA.

Seattle's enrolled individuals joined amid active infection and were then monitored longitudinally. Per the original data handling: Amplification with reference gene primers provided the estimates of nucleated cell counts. TCRdb's copy holds only in-frame clones and misses some; the assay was immunoSEQ multiplex PCR. Clonal size and the V and J genes are those of that table, whereas D and trimming came from the DNA. In the table there are nearly 350,000 clones, roughly 90% of which are singletons. The sequenced sample consisted of peripheral blood. The clonotype originates from a woman aged 70 to 79 with COVID-19, enrolled during active disease.

DNA for the CDR3: TGTGCCAGCAGCTTTATGGGGGGCGAGCAGTACTTC. Translating gives CASSFMGGEQYF. The chain has TRBV11-3 and TRBJ2-7, with D perhaps TRBD2 (6 bases). CDR1 is SGHNT and CDR2 is YENEEA in the germline V gene. The CDR3 contains 12 residues. Trimming took off 3 bases at V and 6 bases at J, with 9 bases between the two ends.